A single TCR beta chain is shown here with its context. As yet, its antigen is unknown. Trimming shortened V by 6 bases and J by 6 bases, and 14 bases separated the two germline ends. CDR3 length equals 13 residues. TCR beta rearrangements were amplified from peripheral blood genomic DNA. This specimen comes from a study of T cell repertoires in aging, cancer and after chemotherapy. On the study more broadly: The whole study produced a dataset of roughly 8.8 million TCR reads. Findings of the study overall: Loss of evenness, beyond lost richness, contributed to age-related TCR diversity decline in cancer patients. Median generation probability rose over the chemotherapy interval in each cancer cohort, suggesting rebound thymic output.

Multiplex touch-down PCR with TRB-A/B primers amplified rearranged V-D-J TRB sequences. One entry per CDR3 protein results from TCRdb running MiXCR on the multiplex PCR reads. The table includes about 4,500 distinct CDR3 sequences, roughly 64% detected once. This chain links TRBV12-3 or TRBV12-4 with TRBJ1-2, with D possibly being TRBD1 (6 bases). The sequence came from a human donor with a solid tumor. Material: blood. CDR3 coding DNA: TGTGCCAGCAGGGCCGGGACAACCCATGGCTACACCTTC. Translating it yields CASRAGTTHGYTF.